The TCR beta chain under discussion was sequenced for a study of blood T cells in healthy people across ages. This CDR3 contains 15 residues. From germline, CDR1 is SGHTA and CDR2 FQGNSA. The J segment lost 1 base and the V segment lost 2 bases, leaving 2 bases of the junction unmatched. Donors were systemically healthy Caucasian individuals from Russia aged roughly 6 to 95 years. Details on this clonotype: Its target is not known.

The authors ran a second PCR of 7 to 11 cycles using a sample-barcoded 5' primer and a J-beta primer mix. Via MiXCR, TCRdb re-called the 5' RACE reads, giving one row per CDR3 protein. Among 1,800,000 or so distinct CDR3 sequences, around 40% were seen once, and the ten largest hold more than 20%. Study outcomes and limitations: TCR beta diversity per million T cells fell roughly linearly with age.

The chain is built from TRBV7-2 and TRBJ2-3, with 8 bases fitting TRBD1. Sequenced sample: blood. The receptor's source is a human donor in good health. CDR3 nucleotides: TGTGCCAGCAGCTTACGCAGGGGGCGCACAGATACGCAGTATTTT. Protein: CASSLRRGRTDTQYF.